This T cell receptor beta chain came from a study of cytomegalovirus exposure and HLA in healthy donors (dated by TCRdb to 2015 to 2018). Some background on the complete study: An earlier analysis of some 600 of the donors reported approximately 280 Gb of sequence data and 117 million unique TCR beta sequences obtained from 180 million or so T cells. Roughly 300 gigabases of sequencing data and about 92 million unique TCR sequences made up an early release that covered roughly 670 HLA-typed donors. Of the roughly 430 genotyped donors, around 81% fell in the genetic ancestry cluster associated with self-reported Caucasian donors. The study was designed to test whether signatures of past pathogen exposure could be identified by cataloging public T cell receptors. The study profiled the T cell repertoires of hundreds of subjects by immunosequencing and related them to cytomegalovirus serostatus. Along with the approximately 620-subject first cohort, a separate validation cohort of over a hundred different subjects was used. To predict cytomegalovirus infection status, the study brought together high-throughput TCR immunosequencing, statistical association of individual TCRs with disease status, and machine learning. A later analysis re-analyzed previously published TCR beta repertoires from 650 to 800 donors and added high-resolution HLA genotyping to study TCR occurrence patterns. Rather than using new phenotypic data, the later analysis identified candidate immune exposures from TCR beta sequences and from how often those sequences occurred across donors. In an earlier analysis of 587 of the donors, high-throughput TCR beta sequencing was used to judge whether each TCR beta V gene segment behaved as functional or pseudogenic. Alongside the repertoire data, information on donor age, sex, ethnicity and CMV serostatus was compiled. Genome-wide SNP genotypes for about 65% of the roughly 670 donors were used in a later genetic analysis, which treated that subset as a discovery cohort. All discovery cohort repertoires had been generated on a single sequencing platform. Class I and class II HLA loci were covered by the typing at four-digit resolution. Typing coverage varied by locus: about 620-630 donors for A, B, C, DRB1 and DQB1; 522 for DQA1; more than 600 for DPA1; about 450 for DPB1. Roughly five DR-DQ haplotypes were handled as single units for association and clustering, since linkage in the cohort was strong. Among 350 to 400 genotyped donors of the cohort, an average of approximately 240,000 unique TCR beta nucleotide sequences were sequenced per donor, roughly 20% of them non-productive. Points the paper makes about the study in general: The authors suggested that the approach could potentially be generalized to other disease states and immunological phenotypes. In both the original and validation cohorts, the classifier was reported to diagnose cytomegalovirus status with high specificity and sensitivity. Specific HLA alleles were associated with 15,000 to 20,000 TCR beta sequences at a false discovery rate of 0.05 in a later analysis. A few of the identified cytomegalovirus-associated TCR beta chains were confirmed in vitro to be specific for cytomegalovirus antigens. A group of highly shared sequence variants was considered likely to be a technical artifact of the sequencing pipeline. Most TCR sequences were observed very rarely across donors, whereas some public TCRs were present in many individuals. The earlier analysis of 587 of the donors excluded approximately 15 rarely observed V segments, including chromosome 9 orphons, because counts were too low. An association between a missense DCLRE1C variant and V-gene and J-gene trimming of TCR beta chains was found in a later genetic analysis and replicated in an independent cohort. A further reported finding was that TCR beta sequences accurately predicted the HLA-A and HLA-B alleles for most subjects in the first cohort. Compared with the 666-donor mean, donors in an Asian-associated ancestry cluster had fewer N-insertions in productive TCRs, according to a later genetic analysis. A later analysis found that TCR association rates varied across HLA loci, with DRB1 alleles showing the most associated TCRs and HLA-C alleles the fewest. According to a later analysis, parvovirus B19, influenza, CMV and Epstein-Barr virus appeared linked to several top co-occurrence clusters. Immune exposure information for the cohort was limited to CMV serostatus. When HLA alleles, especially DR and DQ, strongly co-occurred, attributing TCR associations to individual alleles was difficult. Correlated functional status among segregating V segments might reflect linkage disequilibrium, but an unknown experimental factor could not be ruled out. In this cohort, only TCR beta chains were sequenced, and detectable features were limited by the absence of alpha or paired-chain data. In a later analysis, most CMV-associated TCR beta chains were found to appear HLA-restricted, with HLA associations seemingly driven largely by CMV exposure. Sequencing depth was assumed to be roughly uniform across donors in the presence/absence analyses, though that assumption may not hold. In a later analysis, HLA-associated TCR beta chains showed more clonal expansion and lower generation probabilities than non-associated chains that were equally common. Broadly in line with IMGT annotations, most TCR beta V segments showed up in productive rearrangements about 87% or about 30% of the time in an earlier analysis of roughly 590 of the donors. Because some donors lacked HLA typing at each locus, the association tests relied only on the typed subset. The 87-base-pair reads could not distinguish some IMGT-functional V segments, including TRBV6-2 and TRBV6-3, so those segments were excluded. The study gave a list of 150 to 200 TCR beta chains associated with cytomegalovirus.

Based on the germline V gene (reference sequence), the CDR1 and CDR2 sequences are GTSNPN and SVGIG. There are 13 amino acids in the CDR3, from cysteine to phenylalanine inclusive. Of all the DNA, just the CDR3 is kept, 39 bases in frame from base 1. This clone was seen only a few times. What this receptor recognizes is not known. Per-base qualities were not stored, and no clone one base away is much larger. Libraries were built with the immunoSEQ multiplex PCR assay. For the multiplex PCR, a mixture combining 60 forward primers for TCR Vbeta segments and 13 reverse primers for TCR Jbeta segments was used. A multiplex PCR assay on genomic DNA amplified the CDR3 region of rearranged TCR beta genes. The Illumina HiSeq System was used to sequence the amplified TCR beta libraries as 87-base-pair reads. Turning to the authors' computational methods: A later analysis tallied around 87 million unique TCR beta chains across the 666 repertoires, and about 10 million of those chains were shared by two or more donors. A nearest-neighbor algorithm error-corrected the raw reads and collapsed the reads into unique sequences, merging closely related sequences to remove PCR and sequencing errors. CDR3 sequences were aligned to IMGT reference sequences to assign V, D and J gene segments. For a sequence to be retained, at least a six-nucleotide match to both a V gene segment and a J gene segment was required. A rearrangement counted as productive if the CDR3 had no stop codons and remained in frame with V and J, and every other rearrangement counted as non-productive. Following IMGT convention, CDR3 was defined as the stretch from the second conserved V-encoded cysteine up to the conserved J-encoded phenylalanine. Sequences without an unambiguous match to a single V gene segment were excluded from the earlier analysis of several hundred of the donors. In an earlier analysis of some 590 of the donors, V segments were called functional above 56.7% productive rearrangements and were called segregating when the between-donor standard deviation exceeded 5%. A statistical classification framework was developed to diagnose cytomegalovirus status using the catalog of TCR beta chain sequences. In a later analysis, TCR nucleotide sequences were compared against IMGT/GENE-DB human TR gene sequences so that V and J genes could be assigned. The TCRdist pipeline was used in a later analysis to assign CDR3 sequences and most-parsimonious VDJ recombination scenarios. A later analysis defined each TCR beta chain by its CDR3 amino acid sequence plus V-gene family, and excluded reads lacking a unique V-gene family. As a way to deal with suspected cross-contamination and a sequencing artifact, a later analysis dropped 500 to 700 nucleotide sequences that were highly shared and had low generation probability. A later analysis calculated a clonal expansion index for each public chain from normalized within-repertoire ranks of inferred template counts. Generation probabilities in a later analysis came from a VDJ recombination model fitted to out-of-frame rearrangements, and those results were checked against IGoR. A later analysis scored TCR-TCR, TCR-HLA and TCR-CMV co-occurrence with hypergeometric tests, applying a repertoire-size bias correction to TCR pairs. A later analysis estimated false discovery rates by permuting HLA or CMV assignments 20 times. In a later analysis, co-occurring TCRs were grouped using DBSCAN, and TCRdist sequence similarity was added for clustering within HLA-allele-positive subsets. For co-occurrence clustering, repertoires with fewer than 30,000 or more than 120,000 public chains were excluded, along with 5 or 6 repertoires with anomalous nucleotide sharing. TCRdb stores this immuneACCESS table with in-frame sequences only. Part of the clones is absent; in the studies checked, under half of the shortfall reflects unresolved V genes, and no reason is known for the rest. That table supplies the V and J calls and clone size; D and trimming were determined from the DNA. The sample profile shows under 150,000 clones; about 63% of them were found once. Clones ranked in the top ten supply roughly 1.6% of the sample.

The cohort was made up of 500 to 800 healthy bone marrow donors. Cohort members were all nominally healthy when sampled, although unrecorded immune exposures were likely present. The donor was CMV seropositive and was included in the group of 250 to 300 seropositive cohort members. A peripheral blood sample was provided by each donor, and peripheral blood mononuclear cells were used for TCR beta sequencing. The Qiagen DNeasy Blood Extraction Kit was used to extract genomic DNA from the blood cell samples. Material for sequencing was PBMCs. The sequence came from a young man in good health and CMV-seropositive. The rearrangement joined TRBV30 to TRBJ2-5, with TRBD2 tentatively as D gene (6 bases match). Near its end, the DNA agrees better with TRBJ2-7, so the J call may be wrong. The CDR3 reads CAWRRRGTYEQYF. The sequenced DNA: TGTGCCTGGAGAAGACGGGGGACCTACGAGCAGTACTTC.